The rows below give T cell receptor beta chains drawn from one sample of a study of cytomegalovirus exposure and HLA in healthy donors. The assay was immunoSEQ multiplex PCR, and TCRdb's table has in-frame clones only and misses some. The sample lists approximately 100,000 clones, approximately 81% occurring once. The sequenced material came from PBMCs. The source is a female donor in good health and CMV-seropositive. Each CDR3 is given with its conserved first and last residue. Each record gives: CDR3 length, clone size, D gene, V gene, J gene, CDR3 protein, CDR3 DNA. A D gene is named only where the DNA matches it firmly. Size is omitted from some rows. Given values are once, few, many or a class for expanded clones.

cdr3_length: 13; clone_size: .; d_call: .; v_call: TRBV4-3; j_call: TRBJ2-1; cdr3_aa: CASSPSFRDEQFF; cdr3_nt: TGCGCCAGCAGCCCCAGCTTCAGGGATGAGCAGTTCTTC
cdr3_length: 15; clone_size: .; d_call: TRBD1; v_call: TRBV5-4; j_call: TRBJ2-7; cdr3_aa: CASSLYGTGGYEQYF; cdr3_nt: TGTGCCAGCAGCTTGTACGGGACAGGGGGCTACGAGCAGTACTTC
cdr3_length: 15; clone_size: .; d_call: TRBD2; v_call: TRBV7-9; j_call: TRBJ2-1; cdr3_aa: CASSLAGGIWNEQFF; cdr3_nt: TGTGCCAGCAGCTTAGCGGGAGGGATTTGGAATGAGCAGTTCTTC
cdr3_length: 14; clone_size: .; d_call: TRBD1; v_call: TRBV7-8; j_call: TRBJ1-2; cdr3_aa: CASSSGTGAPRDTF; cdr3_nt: TGTGCCAGCAGCTCCGGGACAGGGGCCCCGCGCGACACCTTC
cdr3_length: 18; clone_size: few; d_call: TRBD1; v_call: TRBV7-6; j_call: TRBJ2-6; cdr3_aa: CASSFPIDRGRGANGLTF; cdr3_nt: TGTGCCAGCAGCTTCCCGATCGACAGGGGGCGTGGGGCCAACGGCCTGACTTTC
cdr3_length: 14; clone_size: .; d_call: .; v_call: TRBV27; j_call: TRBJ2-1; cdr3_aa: CASSLSGRTNEQFF; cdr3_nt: TGTGCCAGCAGTTTATCGGGGCGGACGAATGAGCAGTTCTTC
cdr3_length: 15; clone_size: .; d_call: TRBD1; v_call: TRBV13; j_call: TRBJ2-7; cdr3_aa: CASSSGNRGRYEQYF; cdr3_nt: TGTGCCAGCAGCTCCGGCAACAGGGGTCGCTACGAGCAGTACTTC
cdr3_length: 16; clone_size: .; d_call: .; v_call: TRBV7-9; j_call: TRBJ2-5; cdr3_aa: CASSLTLAQAYGTQYF; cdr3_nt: TGTGCCAGCAGCTTAACCCTCGCGCAGGCTTACGGGACCCAGTACTTC
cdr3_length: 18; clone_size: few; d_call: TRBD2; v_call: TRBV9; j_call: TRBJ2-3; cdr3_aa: CASSVGGSAGLSTDTQYF; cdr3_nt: TGTGCCAGCAGCGTAGGGGGCTCAGCGGGGCTTAGCACAGATACGCAGTATTTT
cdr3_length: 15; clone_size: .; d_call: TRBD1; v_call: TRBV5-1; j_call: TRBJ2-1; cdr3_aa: CASSPGQGARNEQFF; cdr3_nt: TGCGCCAGCAGCCCGGGACAGGGGGCGCGCAATGAGCAGTTCTTC
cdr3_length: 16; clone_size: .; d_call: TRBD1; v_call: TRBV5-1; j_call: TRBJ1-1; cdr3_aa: CASSLSGDRGNTEAFF; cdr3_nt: TGCGCCAGCAGCTTGTCGGGGGACAGGGGGAACACTGAAGCTTTCTTT
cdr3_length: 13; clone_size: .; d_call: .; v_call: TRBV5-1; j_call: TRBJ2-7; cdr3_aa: CASSAVSSYEQYF; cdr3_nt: TGCGCCAGCAGCGCCGTGAGCTCCTACGAGCAGTACTTC
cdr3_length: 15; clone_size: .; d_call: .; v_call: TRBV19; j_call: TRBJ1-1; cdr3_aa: CASSIGQGMNTEAFF; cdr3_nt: TGTGCCAGTAGTATAGGTCAGGGTATGAACACTGAAGCTTTCTTT
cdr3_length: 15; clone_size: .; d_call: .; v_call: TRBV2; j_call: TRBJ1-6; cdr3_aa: CASSARGTGNSPLHF; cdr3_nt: TGTGCCAGCAGTGCAAGGGGCACTGGTAATTCACCCCTCCACTTT
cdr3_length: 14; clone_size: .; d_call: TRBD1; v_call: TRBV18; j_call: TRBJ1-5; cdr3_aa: CASSLGTAGVPQHF; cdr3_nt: TGTGCCAGCTCACTTGGGACAGCAGGAGTACCCCAGCATTTT
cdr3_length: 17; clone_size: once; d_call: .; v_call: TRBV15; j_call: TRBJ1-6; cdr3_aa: CATSRDLGGSYNSPLHF; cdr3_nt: TGTGCCACCAGCAGAGATTTGGGGGGCTCCTATAATTCACCCCTCCACTTT
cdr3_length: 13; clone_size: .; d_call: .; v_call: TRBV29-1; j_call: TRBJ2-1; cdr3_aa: CSADERRRYEQFF; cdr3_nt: TGCAGCGCTGACGAAAGGAGGAGATATGAGCAGTTCTTC